These T cell receptor beta chains were read from a single sample in a study of OX40 agonist ivuxolimab in advanced cancers. The method was immunoSEQ multiplex PCR; TCRdb's version includes in-frame clones alone and lacks a portion of them. The table has 30,000 or so clones, 85% to 95% seen once. Specimen: CD4+ or CD8+ T cells sorted from blood, collected in a trial of the OX40 agonist ivuxolimab. The receptors come from an adult with an advanced solid tumor such as melanoma, head and neck, liver or kidney cancer. Each CDR3 is given with its conserved first and last residue. Fields, in order: J gene, V gene, D gene, clone size, CDR3 protein, CDR3 DNA. D genes are given only for firm matches. The listing skips clone size in some rows; elsewhere it reads once, few, many or a size class.

J: TRBJ1-2; V: TRBV11-1; D: .; size: .; CDR3: CASSPPLKDGYTF; DNA: TGTGCCAGCAGCCCCCCCTTGAAAGATGGCTACACCTTC
J: TRBJ2-3; V: TRBV10-2; D: TRBD1; size: few; CDR3: CASSDTAGTGGDTQYF; DNA: TGCGCCAGCAGTGATACGGCCGGGACAGGGGGAGATACGCAGTATTTT
J: TRBJ1-3; V: TRBV5-4; D: TRBD1; size: .; CDR3: CASRDRGGNTIYF; DNA: TGTGCCAGCAGGGACAGGGGTGGAAACACCATATATTTT
J: TRBJ2-3; V: TRBV25-1; D: TRBD1; size: .; CDR3: CASSTRDRGPDTQYF; DNA: TGTGCCAGCTCAACCCGGGACAGGGGACCAGATACGCAGTATTTT
J: TRBJ2-3; V: TRBV30; D: TRBD2; size: once; CDR3: CAWSGLAGSTDTQYF; DNA: TGTGCCTGGAGTGGACTAGCGGGAAGCACAGATACGCAGTATTTT
J: TRBJ1-6; V: TRBV2; D: TRBD1; size: once; CDR3: CASSEWQGAGSPLHF; DNA: TGTGCCAGCAGTGAATGGCAGGGGGCAGGATCACCCCTCCACTTT
J: TRBJ1-2; V: TRBV28; D: .; size: few; CDR3: CASFYGYTF; DNA: TGTGCCAGCTTCTATGGCTACACCTTC
J: TRBJ1-5; V: TRBV19; D: TRBD1; size: .; CDR3: CASNGQGIVNQPQHF; DNA: TGTGCCAGTAACGGACAGGGTATAGTCAATCAGCCCCAGCATTTT
J: TRBJ2-7; V: TRBV5-4; D: .; size: .; CDR3: CASSQGSFTYEQYF; DNA: TGTGCCAGCAGCCAAGGTAGTTTTACTTACGAGCAGTACTTC
J: TRBJ2-7; V: TRBV13; D: TRBD2; size: .; CDR3: CASSAAGGPGEQYF; DNA: TGTGCCAGCAGTGCAGCGGGAGGGCCGGGCGAGCAGTACTTC
J: TRBJ1-1; V: TRBV27; D: TRBD1; size: once; CDR3: CASSLTGAMNTEAFF; DNA: TGTGCCAGCAGTTTGACAGGGGCGATGAACACTGAAGCTTTCTTT
J: TRBJ2-5; V: TRBV7-7; D: TRBD1; size: .; CDR3: CASSRPGQGPETQYF; DNA: TGTGCCAGCAGCCGCCCGGGACAGGGACCAGAGACCCAGTACTTC
J: TRBJ1-1; V: TRBV4-1; D: .; size: .; CDR3: CASSRTVNTEAFF; DNA: TGCGCCAGCAGCCGGACGGTGAACACTGAAGCTTTCTTT
J: TRBJ1-2; V: TRBV5-4; D: .; size: .; CDR3: CASSGDLVDYGYTF; DNA: TGTGCCAGCAGCGGGGACCTGGTGGACTATGGCTACACCTTC
J: TRBJ2-3; V: TRBV29-1; D: .; size: .; CDR3: CSVESQTRLSTDTQYF; DNA: TGCAGCGTTGAATCTCAAACACGGCTCAGCACAGATACGCAGTATTTT
J: TRBJ2-2; V: TRBV4-1; D: .; size: .; CDR3: CASRAVDPNTGELFF; DNA: TGCGCCAGCAGGGCGGTGGACCCGAACACCGGGGAGCTGTTTTTT
J: TRBJ1-2; V: TRBV11-2; D: .; size: .; CDR3: CASSVVFLLDRPDYTF; DNA: TGTGCCAGCAGCGTCGTCTTCCTTCTCGACAGGCCTGACTACACCTTC
J: TRBJ1-2; V: TRBV9; D: TRBD1; size: .; CDR3: CASSVGRADRGFGNYGYTF; DNA: TGTGCCAGCAGCGTAGGGCGCGCAGACAGGGGATTCGGGAACTATGGCTACACCTTC
J: TRBJ1-2; V: TRBV6-6; D: .; size: .; CDR3: CASRKYRDNYGYTF; DNA: TGTGCCAGCAGGAAATACAGGGATAACTATGGCTACACCTTC
J: TRBJ1-1; V: TRBV25-1; D: .; size: .; CDR3: CASGDQNTEAFF; DNA: TGTGCCAGCGGGGACCAAAACACTGAAGCTTTCTTT
J: TRBJ2-7; V: TRBV11-2; D: .; size: .; CDR3: CASSTPRQAGEQYF; DNA: TGTGCCAGCAGCACCCCTCGACAGGCTGGGGAGCAGTACTTC
J: TRBJ1-2; V: TRBV9; D: .; size: .; CDR3: CASSAPTPGESYGYTF; DNA: TGTGCCAGCAGCGCCCCCACACCCGGAGAGAGCTATGGCTACACCTTC
J: TRBJ2-1; V: TRBV4-1; D: .; size: .; CDR3: CASSQDTRIGDEQFF; DNA: TGCGCCAGCAGCCAAGATACCCGAATCGGCGATGAGCAGTTCTTC
J: TRBJ2-1; V: TRBV7-2; D: .; size: .; CDR3: CASSPGSYNEQFF; DNA: TGTGCCAGCAGCCCGGGCTCCTACAATGAGCAGTTCTTC